This is a list of T cell receptor beta chains from one sample in a study of blood T cell repertoires in COVID-19. The table came from immunoSEQ multiplex PCR; TCRdb's copy has only in-frame clones and leaves some out. The sample lists 200,000 or so clones; approximately 90% were seen once. The sample consisted of peripheral blood. The receptors were gathered from a man in his fifties or sixties with COVID-19, enrolled during active disease. The CDR3 runs from the conserved cysteine through the conserved F or W. D genes are given only for firm matches. Expanded clones are given a class, and other clones once, few, many or no size at all.

j_gene: TRBJ2-3; d_gene: NA; v_gene: TRBV3-1/TRBV3-2; abundance: NA; CDR3aa: CASSQNRGTDTQYF; CDR3nt: TGTGCCAGCAGCCAAAACCGGGGAACAGATACGCAGTATTTT
j_gene: TRBJ1-2; d_gene: NA; v_gene: TRBV6-6; abundance: few; CDR3aa: CAARAGLYGYTF; CDR3nt: TGTGCCGCTCGGGCGGGTCTCTATGGCTACACCTTC
j_gene: TRBJ2-7; d_gene: NA; v_gene: TRBV5-6; abundance: NA; CDR3aa: CASSPPGQRLYSYEQYF; CDR3nt: TGTGCCAGCAGCCCCCCTGGCCAGAGGCTATACTCCTACGAGCAGTACTTC
j_gene: TRBJ1-2; d_gene: TRBD1; v_gene: TRBV6-4; abundance: few; CDR3aa: CASSAAGTGTGYTF; CDR3nt: TGTGCCAGCAGTGCAGCCGGGACAGGGACCGGCTACACCTTC
j_gene: TRBJ1-4; d_gene: NA; v_gene: TRBV6-5; abundance: NA; CDR3aa: CASSYDLADSVGKLFF; CDR3nt: TGTGCCAGCAGTTACGACCTAGCGGACAGCGTTGGAAAACTGTTTTTT
j_gene: TRBJ2-6; d_gene: NA; v_gene: TRBV5-4; abundance: NA; CDR3aa: CASRLDGPSGANVLTF; CDR3nt: TGTGCCAGCAGACTAGACGGACCCTCTGGGGCCAACGTCCTGACTTTC
j_gene: TRBJ2-1; d_gene: NA; v_gene: TRBV7-3; abundance: NA; CDR3aa: CASSLIPTRSGNNEQFF; CDR3nt: TGTGCCAGCAGCTTAATCCCAACTAGAAGCGGAAACAATGAGCAGTTCTTC
j_gene: TRBJ2-7; d_gene: TRBD1; v_gene: TRBV18; abundance: few; CDR3aa: CASSLDRDYEQYF; CDR3nt: TGTGCCAGCTCATTGGACAGGGACTACGAGCAGTACTTC
j_gene: TRBJ2-7; d_gene: NA; v_gene: TRBV4-1; abundance: NA; CDR3aa: CASSQDMGLGQYF; CDR3nt: TGCGCCAGCAGCCAAGATATGGGTCTAGGGCAGTACTTC
j_gene: TRBJ1-2; d_gene: TRBD1; v_gene: TRBV7-9; abundance: NA; CDR3aa: CASSLGQATNYGYTF; CDR3nt: TGTGCCAGCAGCTTGGGACAGGCTACAAACTATGGCTACACCTTC
j_gene: TRBJ2-1; d_gene: TRBD2; v_gene: TRBV6-7; abundance: NA; CDR3aa: CASSYSSGARDEQFF; CDR3nt: TGTGCCAGCAGTTACTCTAGCGGGGCGAGGGATGAGCAGTTCTTC
j_gene: TRBJ1-2; d_gene: NA; v_gene: TRBV20-1; abundance: NA; CDR3aa: CSAAYYGYTF; CDR3nt: TGCAGTGCTGCGTACTATGGCTACACCTTC
j_gene: TRBJ2-3; d_gene: TRBD2; v_gene: TRBV30; abundance: NA; CDR3aa: CAWSVLASGDSTDTQYF; CDR3nt: TGTGCCTGGAGTGTACTTGCCAGCGGGGATAGCACAGATACGCAGTATTTT
j_gene: TRBJ2-2; d_gene: TRBD2; v_gene: TRBV5-4; abundance: NA; CDR3aa: CASSTRTSTTGELFF; CDR3nt: TGTGCCAGCAGCACTCGGACTAGCACCACCGGGGAGCTGTTTTTT
j_gene: TRBJ2-7; d_gene: NA; v_gene: TRBV11-2; abundance: NA; CDR3aa: CASSLGTGSYEQYF; CDR3nt: TGTGCCAGCAGCTTAGGCACAGGGTCCTACGAGCAGTACTTC
j_gene: TRBJ1-2; d_gene: TRBD1; v_gene: TRBV28; abundance: NA; CDR3aa: CASGQGLGYTF; CDR3nt: TGTGCCAGCGGACAGGGCTTAGGCTACACCTTC
j_gene: TRBJ2-2; d_gene: NA; v_gene: TRBV9; abundance: NA; CDR3aa: CASSVATRGDTGELFF; CDR3nt: TGTGCCAGCAGCGTGGCGACAAGGGGTGACACCGGGGAGCTGTTTTTT
j_gene: TRBJ2-3; d_gene: NA; v_gene: TRBV20-1; abundance: NA; CDR3aa: CSARGGWRATSTDTQYF; CDR3nt: TGCAGTGCTCGTGGGGGATGGAGGGCGACTAGCACAGATACGCAGTATTTT
j_gene: TRBJ2-1; d_gene: TRBD1; v_gene: TRBV18; abundance: NA; CDR3aa: CASSPGQGLNEQFF; CDR3nt: TGTGCCAGCTCACCGGGACAGGGTCTCAATGAGCAGTTCTTC
j_gene: TRBJ2-7; d_gene: TRBD1; v_gene: TRBV7-2; abundance: NA; CDR3aa: CASSLAAGTGSEQYF; CDR3nt: TGTGCCAGCAGCTTAGCAGCCGGGACAGGGTCCGAGCAGTACTTC
j_gene: TRBJ1-1; d_gene: NA; v_gene: TRBV7-9; abundance: NA; CDR3aa: CASSFPPGEAFF; CDR3nt: TGTGCCAGCAGCTTCCCCCCAGGGGAAGCTTTCTTT
j_gene: TRBJ1-2; d_gene: TRBD1; v_gene: TRBV6-2/TRBV6-3; abundance: NA; CDR3aa: CASSYAGGFSGYTF; CDR3nt: TGTGCCAGCAGTTACGCAGGGGGCTTTAGTGGCTACACCTTC
j_gene: TRBJ2-7; d_gene: TRBD1; v_gene: TRBV30; abundance: NA; CDR3aa: CAWSKLQGAYEQYF; CDR3nt: TGTGCCTGGAGTAAACTGCAGGGGGCCTACGAGCAGTACTTC
j_gene: TRBJ2-3; d_gene: TRBD1; v_gene: TRBV5-4; abundance: NA; CDR3aa: CASSLRGRSPDTQYF; CDR3nt: TGTGCCAGCAGCCTCAGGGGGCGCTCACCAGATACGCAGTATTTT
j_gene: TRBJ2-7; d_gene: NA; v_gene: TRBV5-1; abundance: NA; CDR3aa: CASSFEQAYEQYF; CDR3nt: TGCGCCAGCAGCTTCGAACAGGCCTACGAGCAGTACTTC
j_gene: TRBJ1-5; d_gene: TRBD1; v_gene: TRBV2; abundance: once; CDR3aa: CASTRDRDWQPQHF; CDR3nt: TGTGCCAGCACCCGGGACAGGGATTGGCAGCCCCAGCATTTT
j_gene: TRBJ1-2; d_gene: NA; v_gene: TRBV21-1; abundance: NA; CDR3aa: CASSKRTGAAGYTF; CDR3nt: TGTGCCAGCAGCAAGCGGACAGGGGCTGCTGGCTACACCTTC
j_gene: TRBJ2-3; d_gene: NA; v_gene: TRBV7-3; abundance: NA; CDR3aa: CASSLGAVTDTQYF; CDR3nt: TGTGCCAGCAGCCTAGGGGCAGTCACAGATACGCAGTATTTT
j_gene: TRBJ2-7; d_gene: NA; v_gene: TRBV9; abundance: NA; CDR3aa: CASSVDTDYEQYF; CDR3nt: TGTGCCAGCAGCGTAGATACAGACTACGAGCAGTACTTC
j_gene: TRBJ1-3; d_gene: NA; v_gene: TRBV9; abundance: NA; CDR3aa: CASSVGTTGNTIYF; CDR3nt: TGTGCCAGCAGCGTAGGGACAACTGGAAACACCATATATTTT
j_gene: TRBJ1-4; d_gene: TRBD1; v_gene: TRBV4-1; abundance: NA; CDR3aa: CASSPGTANEKLFF; CDR3nt: TGCGCCAGCAGCCCCGGGACAGCTAATGAAAAACTGTTTTTT
j_gene: TRBJ2-7; d_gene: TRBD2; v_gene: TRBV15; abundance: few; CDR3aa: CATSRASSGPYYEQYF; CDR3nt: TGTGCCACCAGCAGAGCGTCTAGCGGACCGTACTACGAGCAGTACTTC
j_gene: TRBJ1-2; d_gene: NA; v_gene: TRBV5-1; abundance: once; CDR3aa: CASSTGGGVAGYTF; CDR3nt: TGCGCCAGCAGCACCGGCGGGGGGGTGGCTGGCTACACCTTC
j_gene: TRBJ2-4; d_gene: NA; v_gene: TRBV6-5; abundance: NA; CDR3aa: CASSYSSSLAKNIQYF; CDR3nt: TGTGCCAGCAGTTACTCGAGTAGTTTGGCCAAAAACATTCAGTACTTC
j_gene: TRBJ2-7; d_gene: TRBD1; v_gene: TRBV6-5; abundance: NA; CDR3aa: CASSYSGQGLYF; CDR3nt: TGTGCCAGCAGTTACTCGGGACAGGGTCTGTACTTC
j_gene: TRBJ1-1; d_gene: NA; v_gene: TRBV19; abundance: NA; CDR3aa: CASSNRVNGGNTEAFF; CDR3nt: TGTGCCAGTAGTAACAGGGTGAACGGCGGGAACACTGAAGCTTTCTTT
j_gene: TRBJ1-2; d_gene: NA; v_gene: TRBV15; abundance: NA; CDR3aa: CATSRGVGGVESSGYTF; CDR3nt: TGTGCCACCAGCAGAGGAGTAGGGGGGGTCGAGTCGAGCGGCTACACCTTC
j_gene: TRBJ1-4; d_gene: NA; v_gene: TRBV4-1; abundance: NA; CDR3aa: CASSQPGGRRGEKLFF; CDR3nt: TGCGCCAGCAGCCAACCCGGGGGTCGGAGAGGTGAAAAACTGTTTTTT
j_gene: TRBJ1-4; d_gene: TRBD1; v_gene: TRBV28; abundance: NA; CDR3aa: CASSHRQGSEKLFF; CDR3nt: TGTGCCAGCAGTCACCGACAGGGGAGCGAAAAACTGTTTTTT
j_gene: TRBJ1-2; d_gene: TRBD1; v_gene: TRBV27; abundance: once; CDR3aa: CASSPKTGGTYGYTF; CDR3nt: TGTGCCAGCAGCCCTAAGACAGGGGGAACCTATGGCTACACCTTC
j_gene: TRBJ1-3; d_gene: TRBD1; v_gene: TRBV4-1; abundance: NA; CDR3aa: CASSQDSGQGALSGNTIYF; CDR3nt: TGCGCCAGCAGCCAAGATTCGGGACAGGGGGCCCTCTCTGGAAACACCATATATTTT
j_gene: TRBJ2-5; d_gene: TRBD1; v_gene: TRBV19; abundance: NA; CDR3aa: CASSINGQGGGETQYF; CDR3nt: TGTGCCAGTAGTATAAATGGACAGGGAGGAGGAGAGACCCAGTACTTC
j_gene: TRBJ2-7; d_gene: TRBD2; v_gene: TRBV29-1; abundance: NA; CDR3aa: CSVQRGAGGSYEQYF; CDR3nt: TGCAGCGTCCAGAGGGGAGCGGGAGGATCGTACGAGCAGTACTTC
j_gene: TRBJ1-1; d_gene: TRBD1; v_gene: TRBV30; abundance: once; CDR3aa: CAWKRTGGAGTEAFF; CDR3nt: TGTGCCTGGAAGCGGACAGGGGGCGCGGGCACTGAAGCTTTCTTT
j_gene: TRBJ1-5; d_gene: TRBD1; v_gene: TRBV19; abundance: NA; CDR3aa: CASVGTGVRQPQHF; CDR3nt: TGTGCCAGCGTCGGGACAGGGGTACGCCAGCCCCAGCATTTT